This TCR beta chain was retrieved from a study of PD-1 blockade in classical Hodgkin lymphoma. Overall study findings and caveats: Complete responders started with a diversity level that resembled newly diagnosed patients at baseline.

Generated by immunoSEQ multiplex PCR, the TCRdb table keeps only in-frame clones and is missing some. The data hold 45,000 to 65,000 clones, with around 75% observed a single time. To note about this clone: Its antigen is still unknown.

All trial patients relapsed after autologous stem cell transplantation. Under best response, outcomes were complete response, partial response or progressive disease. The CDR3 is 13 amino acids. Germline CDR1 is MDHEN and CDR2 is SYDVKM. Unmatched junction bases numbered 8, after V lost 8 bases and J lost 4 bases. The receptor was derived from a human donor with classical Hodgkin lymphoma. Sequenced here: peripheral blood mononuclear cells (PBMCs), sampled before the second cycle of nivolumab. This rearrangement joins TRBV28 to TRBJ2-7; 7 nucleotides align to TRBD1. The CDR3 nucleotides are TGTGCCAGCCGTGGACAGGACGATTACGAGCAGTACTTC. It codes for CASRGQDDYEQYF.